This T cell receptor beta chain was observed in a study of cytomegalovirus exposure and HLA in healthy donors. This clone was found a few times. The junction departs from germline at one end; a sequencing error may be responsible. The PCR had 60 Vbeta and 13 Jbeta primers. The table came from immunoSEQ multiplex PCR; TCRdb's copy has only in-frame clones and leaves some out. The repertoire holds 150,000 to 200,000 clones, with about two thirds as singletons. The CDR3 has 16 amino acids. Germline CDR1 SSHAT, CDR2 FNYEAQ (reference sequence). The sample comprised PBMCs. The rearrangement joins TRBV7-7 to TRBJ2-1; D gene uncertain. The sequence was collected from a woman aged 25 to 45 in good health and CMV-seronegative. CDR3 sequence (DNA): TGTGCTAGCAGCTCCGCGGTCGGTGGATCCTACAATGAGCAGTTCTTC. Translation: CASSSAVGGSYNEQFF.